This T cell receptor (beta chain) was captured in a study of blood T cell repertoires in COVID-19. In the source study's methods: Reference gene primer amplification yielded estimated nucleated cell counts. Data came from immunoSEQ multiplex PCR; TCRdb stores just in-frame clones and leaves some out. V, J and clone size are taken as reported in that table, and D and trimming were inferred from the DNA itself. The table has 150,000 to 200,000 clones, around 84% seen once. Specimen: peripheral blood. This TCR was recovered from a human donor with acute or convalescent COVID-19. The donor label of this sample is uncertain.

CDR3 sequence: CASSPQREEAFF. CDR3 nucleotide sequence: TGTGCCAGCAGTCCTCAACGGGAGGAAGCTTTCTTT. This chain uses TRBV12-3 or TRBV12-4 with TRBJ1-1; D gene uncertain. The CDR3 extends over 12 amino acids. Trimming shortened V by 5 bases and J by 8 bases, and 12 bases separated the two germline ends.